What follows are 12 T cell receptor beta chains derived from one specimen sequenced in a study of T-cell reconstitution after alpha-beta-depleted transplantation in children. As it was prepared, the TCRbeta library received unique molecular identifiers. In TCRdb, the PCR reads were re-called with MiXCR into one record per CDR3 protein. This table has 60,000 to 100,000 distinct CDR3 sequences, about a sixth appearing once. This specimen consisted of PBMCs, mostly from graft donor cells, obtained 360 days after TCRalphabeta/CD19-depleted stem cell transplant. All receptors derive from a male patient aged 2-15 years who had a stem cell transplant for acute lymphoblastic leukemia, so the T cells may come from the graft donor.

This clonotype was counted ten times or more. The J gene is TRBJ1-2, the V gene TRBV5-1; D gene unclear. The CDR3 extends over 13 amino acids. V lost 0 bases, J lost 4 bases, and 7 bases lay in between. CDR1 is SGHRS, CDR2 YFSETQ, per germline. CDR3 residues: CASSLDLVYGYTF. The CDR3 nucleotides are TGCGCCAGCAGCTTGGATCTTGTCTATGGCTACACCTTC.

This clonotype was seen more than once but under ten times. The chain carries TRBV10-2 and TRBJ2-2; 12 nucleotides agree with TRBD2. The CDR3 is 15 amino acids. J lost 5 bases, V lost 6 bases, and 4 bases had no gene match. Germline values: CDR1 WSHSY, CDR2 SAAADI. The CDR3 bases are TGCGCCAGCAGACTAGCGGGAGGTGGTACCGGGGAGCTGTTTTTT. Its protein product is CASRLAGGGTGELFF.

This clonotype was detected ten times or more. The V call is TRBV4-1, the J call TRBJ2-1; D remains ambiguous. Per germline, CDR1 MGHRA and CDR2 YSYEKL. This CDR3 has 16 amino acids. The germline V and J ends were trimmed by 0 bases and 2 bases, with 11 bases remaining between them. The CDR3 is CASSQEDHWAYNEQFF. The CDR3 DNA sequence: TGCGCCAGCAGCCAAGAGGACCACTGGGCCTACAATGAGCAGTTCTTC.

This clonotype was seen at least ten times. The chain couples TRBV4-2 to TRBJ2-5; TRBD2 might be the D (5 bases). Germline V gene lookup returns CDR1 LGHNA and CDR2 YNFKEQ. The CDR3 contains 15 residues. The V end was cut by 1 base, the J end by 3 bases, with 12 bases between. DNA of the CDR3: TGTGCCAGCAGCCAAGGAAACCGGGGTAAAGAGACCCAGTACTTC. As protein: CASSQGNRGKETQYF.

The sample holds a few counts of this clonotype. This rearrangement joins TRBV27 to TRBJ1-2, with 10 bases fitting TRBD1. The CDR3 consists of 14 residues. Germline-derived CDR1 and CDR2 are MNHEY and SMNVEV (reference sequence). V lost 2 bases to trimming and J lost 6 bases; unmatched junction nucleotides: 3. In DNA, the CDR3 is TGTGCCAGCAGTTTAGGAGGGACAGGGGATGGCTACACCTTC. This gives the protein CASSLGGTGDGYTF.

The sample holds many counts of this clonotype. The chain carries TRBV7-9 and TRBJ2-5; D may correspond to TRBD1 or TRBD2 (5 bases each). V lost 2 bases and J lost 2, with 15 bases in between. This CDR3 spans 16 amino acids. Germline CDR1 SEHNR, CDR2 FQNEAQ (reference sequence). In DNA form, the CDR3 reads TGTGCCAGCAGCTTAAGGTCCGGGACCTCACAAGAGACCCAGTACTTC. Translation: CASSLRSGTSQETQYF. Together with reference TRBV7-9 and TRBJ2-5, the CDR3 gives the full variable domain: DTGVSQNPRHKITKRGQNVTFRCDPISEHNRLYWYRQTLGQGPEFLTYFQNEAQLEKSRLLSDRFSAERPKGSFSTLEIQRTEQGDSAMYLCASSLRSGTSQETQYFGPGTRLLVL.

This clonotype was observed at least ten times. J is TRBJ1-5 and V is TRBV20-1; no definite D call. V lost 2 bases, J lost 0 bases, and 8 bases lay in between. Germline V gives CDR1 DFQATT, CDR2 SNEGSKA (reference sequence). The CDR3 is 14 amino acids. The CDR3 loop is CSARNSNSNQPQHF. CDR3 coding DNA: TGCAGTGCTAGAAACTCAAATAGCAATCAGCCCCAGCATTTT.

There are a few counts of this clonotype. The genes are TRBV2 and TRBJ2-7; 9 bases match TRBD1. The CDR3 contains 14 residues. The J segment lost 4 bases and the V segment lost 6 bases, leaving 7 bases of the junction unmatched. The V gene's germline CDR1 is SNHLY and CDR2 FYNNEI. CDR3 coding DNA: TGTGCCAGCAGCCTTTCGGGACAGGGTTACGAGCAGTACTTC. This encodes CASSLSGQGYEQYF.

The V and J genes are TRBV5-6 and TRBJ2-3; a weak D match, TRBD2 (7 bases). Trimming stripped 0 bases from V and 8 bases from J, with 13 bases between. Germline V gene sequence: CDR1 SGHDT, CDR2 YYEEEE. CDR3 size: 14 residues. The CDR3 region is CASSLDGGHGTQYF. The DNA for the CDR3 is TGTGCCAGCAGCTTGGACGGGGGGCACGGTACGCAGTATTTT.

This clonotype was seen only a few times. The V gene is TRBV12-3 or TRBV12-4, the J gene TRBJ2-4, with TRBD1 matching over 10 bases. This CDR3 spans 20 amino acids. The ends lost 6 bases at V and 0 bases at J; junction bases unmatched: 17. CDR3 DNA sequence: TGTGCCAGCAGCCCCGGGACAGGGGCTAGCGATAGACTAGCCAAAAACATTCAGTACTTC. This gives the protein CASSPGTGASDRLAKNIQYF.

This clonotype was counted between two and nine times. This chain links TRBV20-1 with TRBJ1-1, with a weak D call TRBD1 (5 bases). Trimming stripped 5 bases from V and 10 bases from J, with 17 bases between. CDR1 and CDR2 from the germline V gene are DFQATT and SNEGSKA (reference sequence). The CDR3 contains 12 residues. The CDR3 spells CSAAEPGLRAFF. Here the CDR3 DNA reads TGCAGTGCTGCCGAACCGGGACTAAGAGCTTTCTTT.

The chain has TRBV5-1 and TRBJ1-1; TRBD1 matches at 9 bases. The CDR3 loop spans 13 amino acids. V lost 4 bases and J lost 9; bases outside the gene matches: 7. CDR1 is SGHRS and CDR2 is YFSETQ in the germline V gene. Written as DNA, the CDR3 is TGCGCCAGCAGCCCCGAGGGGACAGGGAAAGCTTTCTTT. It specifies CASSPEGTGKAFF.